The present T cell receptor (beta chain) was sequenced within a study of regulatory T cells in long-lasting Graves disease. Study background: Recently diagnosed Graves' patients had received antithyroid drugs for under 3 months.

Specified time point: newly diagnosed GD, antithyroid drugs for less than 3 months. Making the TCR library involved RNA that had been extracted from PBMCs. CDR3 length: 11 amino acids. The ends were cut back, 5 bases at V and 6 bases at J, with 10 bases in the middle. The germline CDR1 and CDR2 sequences are DFQATT and SNEGSKA (reference sequence). This clonotype was detected many times. Library construction for TCR beta used iRepertoire HTBI primers and Arm-PCR of CDR3 regions. TCRdb itself ran the multiplex PCR reads through MiXCR, one entry per CDR3 protein. This repertoire shows some 220,000 distinct CDR3 sequences, approximately 18% found once; its top ten account for 12%. The same specimen was also included in a second study, on T cells in Graves' hyperthyroidism and ophthalmopathy.

The source is a woman aged 25-40 years with Graves disease. V and J are TRBV20-1 and TRBJ1-2, with a weak D call TRBD1 (6 bases). The material sequenced was peripheral blood mononuclear cells (PBMCs), taken at new diagnosis, from a patient treated with antithyroid drugs. This CDR3 reads CSASQGNGYTF. CDR3 DNA: TGCAGTGCTTCACAGGGAAATGGCTACACCTTC.